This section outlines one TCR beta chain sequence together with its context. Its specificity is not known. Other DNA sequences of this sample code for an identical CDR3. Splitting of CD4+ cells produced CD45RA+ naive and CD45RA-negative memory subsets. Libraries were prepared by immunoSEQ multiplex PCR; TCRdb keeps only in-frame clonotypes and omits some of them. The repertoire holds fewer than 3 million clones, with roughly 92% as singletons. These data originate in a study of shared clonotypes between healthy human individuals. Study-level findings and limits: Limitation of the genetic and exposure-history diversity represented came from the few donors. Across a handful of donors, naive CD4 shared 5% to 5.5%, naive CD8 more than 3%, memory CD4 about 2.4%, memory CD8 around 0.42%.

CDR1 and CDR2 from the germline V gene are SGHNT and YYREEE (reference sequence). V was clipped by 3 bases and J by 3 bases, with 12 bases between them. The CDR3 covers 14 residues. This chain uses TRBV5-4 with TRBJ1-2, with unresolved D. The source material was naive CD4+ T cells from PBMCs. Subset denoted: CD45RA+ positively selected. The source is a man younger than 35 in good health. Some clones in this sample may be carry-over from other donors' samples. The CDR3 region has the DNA TGTGCCAGCAGCTCTAGGACGGACTACTATGGCTACACCTTC. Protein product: CASSSRTDYYGYTF.